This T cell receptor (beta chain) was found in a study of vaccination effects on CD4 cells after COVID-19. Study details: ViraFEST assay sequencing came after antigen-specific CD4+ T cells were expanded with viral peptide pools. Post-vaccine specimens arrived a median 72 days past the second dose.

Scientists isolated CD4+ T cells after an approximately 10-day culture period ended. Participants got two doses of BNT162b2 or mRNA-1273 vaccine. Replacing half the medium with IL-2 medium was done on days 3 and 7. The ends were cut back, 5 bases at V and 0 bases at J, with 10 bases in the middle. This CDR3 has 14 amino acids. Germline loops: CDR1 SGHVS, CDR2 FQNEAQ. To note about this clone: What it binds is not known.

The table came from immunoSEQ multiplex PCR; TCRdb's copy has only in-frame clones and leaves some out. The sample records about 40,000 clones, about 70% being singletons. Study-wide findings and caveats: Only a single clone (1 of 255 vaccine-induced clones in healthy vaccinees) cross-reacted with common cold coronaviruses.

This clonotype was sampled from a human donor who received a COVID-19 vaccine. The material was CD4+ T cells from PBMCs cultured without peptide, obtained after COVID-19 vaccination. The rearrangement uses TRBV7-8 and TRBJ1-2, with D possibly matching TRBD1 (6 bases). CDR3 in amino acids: CASSPTGANYGYTF. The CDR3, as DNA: TGTGCCAGCAGCCCGACAGGAGCTAACTATGGCTACACCTTC.